These T cell receptor beta chains were read from a single sample in a study of identifying expanded T cells in peripheral blood. Clones were sequenced by immunoSEQ multiplex PCR, and TCRdb holds only the in-frame ones, with some missing. Among 90,000 to 100,000 clones listed, 88% were seen once. The sequenced sample consisted of blood. The receptors were gathered from a person aged 18 to 75 in good health. Both conserved end residues are part of each CDR3.

V	J	CDR3
TRBV21-1	TRBJ1-2	CASSKEQWEAPRYTF
TRBV19	TRBJ1-2	CASMVGRPHRYTF
TRBV28	TRBJ1-2	CASRARGRGYGYTF
TRBV5-4	TRBJ1-1	CASSLARKLPGNTEAFF
TRBV11-3	TRBJ2-5	CASSPRTGGGETQYF
TRBV18	TRBJ1-5	CASSLGQGDQPQHF
TRBV7-8	TRBJ1-2	CASSLVEGRGYGYTF
TRBV7-2	TRBJ2-7	CASSYVAGGTYEQYF
TRBV21-1	TRBJ2-5	CASSKRQTGQETQYF
TRBV5-6	TRBJ2-1	CASSLESTSWNEQFF
TRBV5-5	TRBJ1-2	CASSLNFDGYTF
TRBV20-1	TRBJ1-2	CSASSGQSYTF
TRBV9	TRBJ2-1	CASSDHSGESYNEQFF
TRBV5-1	TRBJ2-3	CASSGGTGGTDTQYF
TRBV7-2	TRBJ2-7	CASSSSGTSGSYEQYF
TRBV4-2	TRBJ2-3	CASSQQLAGGLDTQYF
TRBV19	TRBJ1-6	CASSPTLGQESAPLHF
TRBV7-9	TRBJ2-2	CASSPDRPDTGELFF
TRBV30	TRBJ1-3	CAWSFPTPMGNKDSGNTIYF
TRBV19	TRBJ1-5	CASSIGGSNQPQHF
TRBV25-1	TRBJ2-4	CASSEAGRESENIQYF
TRBV5-1	TRBJ2-1	CASSPFGQGTYNEQFF
TRBV19	TRBJ2-7	CASSTTGGARPYEQYF
TRBV4-1	TRBJ1-1	CASSQVVPNTEAFF
TRBV5-1	TRBJ1-6	CASSSNTGDSPLHF
TRBV29-1	TRBJ2-7	CSVERQRSSYEQYF
TRBV7-9	TRBJ1-5	CASSVQGGQPQHF
TRBV9	TRBJ1-2	CASSVWSGGYTF
TRBV30	TRBJ1-5	CAWSDGDSSNQPQHF
TRBV30	TRBJ1-1	CAWTRSGGNTEAFF
TRBV5-8	TRBJ1-5	CASSLGQGQEPQHF
TRBV9	TRBJ2-5	CASSVHWQETQYF
TRBV6-1	TRBJ2-3	CASSEDPDSTDTQYF
TRBV27	TRBJ2-7	CASSFARRGGEQYF
TRBV4-2	TRBJ2-1	CASSRPEDWANEQFF
TRBV4-1	TRBJ2-6	CASSQVRLTGANVLTF